Below are 32 T cell receptor beta chains sequenced from a single sample in a study of T cells in Graves' hyperthyroidism and ophthalmopathy. RNA transcripts gave rise to amplified TCR beta CDR3 regions. HTBI primers drove first-round RT-PCR of the TCR CDR3. MiXCR, run by TCRdb on the multiplex PCR reads, gives a single entry per CDR3 protein. The sample carries under 750,000 distinct CDR3 sequences, 18% recorded once. Specimen: blood. These TCRs come from a woman in her fifties or sixties with Graves' hyperthyroidism that later progressed to Graves' ophthalmopathy.

This clonotype was recorded many times. This rearrangement joins TRBV7-9 to TRBJ2-3; TRBD1 is a possible D gene (6 bases). There are 17 residues in the CDR3. V was pared by 2 bases and J by 1 base, with 16 bases between. The germline CDR1 and CDR2 sequences are SEHNR and FQNEAQ (reference sequence). DNA of the CDR3: TGTGCCAGCAGCTTACCCAGCCTAGGGGGAGGCACAGATACGCAGTATTTT. It yields the protein CASSLPSLGGGTDTQYF.

This clonotype was detected many times. V and J are TRBV11-2 and TRBJ1-1; TRBD1 might be the D (5 bases). In germline, CDR1 is SGHAT, CDR2 FQNNGV. V gave up 5 bases and J gave up 5 bases, with 12 bases separating them. CDR3 length equals 13 residues. The DNA of the CDR3 is TGTGCCAGCAGCAGGGGCCCCACAACTGAAGCTTTCTTT. It specifies CASSRGPTTEAFF.

This clonotype occurred many times. The V call is TRBV7-8, the J call TRBJ1-2, with 8 bases that match TRBD1. V lost 7 bases, J lost 7 bases, and 11 bases stayed unmatched. Germline assignment: CDR1 SGHVS and CDR2 FQNEAQ. The CDR3 is made up of 14 amino acids. The CDR3 nucleotides are TGTGCCAGCACCTATAGTCAGGGGGCGGGTGGCTACACCTTC. Translation: CASTYSQGAGGYTF.

There are a few counts of this clonotype. Being one base from a much bigger clone, this may be a read error. This chain joins TRBV12-3 or TRBV12-4 and TRBJ2-7, with 7 bases identical to TRBD1. The length of the CDR3 is 15 residues. After removal of 6 bases from V and 3 bases from J, the junction contained 11 bases not matched to a gene. Here the CDR3 DNA reads TGTGCCAGCAGCAGACAGGGACGTAGAGACTACGAGCAGTACTTC. Protein: CASSRQGRRDYEQYF.

This clonotype was found many times. V and J are TRBV11-2 and TRBJ2-3; D is ambiguous. Looked up from germline, CDR1 is SGHAT and CDR2 is FQNNGV. Between the trimmed V and J ends, which lost 4 bases and 0 bases, there was a span of 14 bases. This CDR3 has 16 amino acids. For the CDR3, the DNA is TGTGCCAGCAGCTCCTTCCTCTACCCCAGCACAGATACGCAGTATTTT. Residues: CASSSFLYPSTDTQYF.

This clonotype came up a few times. The chain carries TRBV5-1 and TRBJ2-2, with D possibly matching TRBD1 (5 bases). The length of the CDR3 is 13 residues. V was shortened by 6 bases and J by 3 bases, with 9 bases between the two germline ends. Germline CDR1 is SGHRS and CDR2 is YFSETQ. CDR3 bases: TGCGCCAGCATACAGGATTACACCGGGGAGCTGTTTTTT. This encodes CASIQDYTGELFF.

This clonotype was observed a few times. This sequence joins TRBV5-1 and TRBJ1-5; D is ambiguous. This CDR3 region has 12 residues. V was trimmed by 0 bases and J by 6 bases, leaving 4 bases between them. Looked up from germline, CDR1 is SGHRS and CDR2 is YFSETQ. This chain's CDR3 is CASSLVVQPQHF. DNA for the CDR3: TGCGCCAGCAGCTTGGTCGTTCAGCCCCAGCATTTT.

This clonotype was seen repeatedly, ten times or more. The DNA of the CDR3 is TGTGCCAGCAGTTACACCGGGACAGGGAAATCACCCCTCCACTTT. Translating it yields CASSYTGTGKSPLHF. The chain employs TRBV6-5 and TRBJ1-6, with TRBD1 matching over 9 bases. With V trimmed by 2 bases and J by 10 bases, 6 bases remained unmatched. The CDR3 length is 15 residues. Germline V gene lookup returns CDR1 MNHEY and CDR2 SVGAGI.

This clonotype was detected a few times. CDR3 nucleotides: TGTGCCAGCAGTTTGCTCAGCGGGGGCTACCGGAATGAGCAGTTCTTC. Protein: CASSLLSGGYRNEQFF. The chain combines TRBV27 with TRBJ2-1; 8 bases are a match to TRBD2. Trimming removed 3 bases from V and 7 bases from J; junction bases left unmatched: 11. CDR3 length: 16 amino acids. CDR1 is MNHEY and CDR2 is SMNVEV in the germline V gene (reference sequence).

This clonotype was seen at least ten times. The gene calls are TRBV5-1 and TRBJ2-1, with 11 bases aligning to TRBD2. With V trimmed by 4 bases and J by 6 bases, 9 bases remained unmatched. CDR3 length: 16 residues. Per germline, CDR1 SGHRS and CDR2 YFSETQ. The CDR3 DNA reads as TGCGCCAGCAGCGGCATAGCGGGGGGGCCTGGCAATGAGCAGTTCTTC. Its translation: CASSGIAGGPGNEQFF.

This clonotype was counted ten times or more. The chain carries TRBV3-1 and TRBJ1-3; TRBD1 aligns across 8 bases. The trim removed 6 bases at V and 3 bases at J, leaving 7 bases unmatched. The CDR3 totals 15 residues. The germline V gene has CDR1 LGHDT and CDR2 YNNKEL (reference sequence). The CDR3 coding sequence is TGTGCCAGCAGACAGGACAGGGCTGTTGGAAACACCATATATTTT. Translating it yields CASRQDRAVGNTIYF.

This clonotype has only a few counts. The rearrangement joins TRBV20-1 to TRBJ2-3; TRBD1 might be the D (6 bases). Germline CDR1 reads DFQATT; CDR2 reads SNEGSKA (reference sequence). The CDR3 is 15 amino acids. V shed 3 bases and J shed 0 bases, with 13 bases lying between them. The CDR3 sequence: CSASQAQGSTDTQYF. The CDR3 nucleotides are TGCAGTGCTAGTCAAGCACAGGGAAGCACAGATACGCAGTATTTT.

V gene TRBV3-1 combines with J gene TRBJ2-5; a possible D gene is TRBD2 (7 bases). Between the trimmed V and J ends, which lost 6 bases and 2 bases, there was a span of 19 bases. There are 16 residues in the CDR3. The germline CDR1 and CDR2 sequences are LGHDT and YNNKEL (reference sequence). Written as DNA, the CDR3 is TGTGCCAGCAGTCCAAGAGCCAGGGGACTACAAGAGACCCAGTACTTC. Amino acid sequence: CASSPRARGLQETQYF.

This clonotype has a handful of counts. The chain recombines TRBV12-5 with TRBJ1-4; 9 bases are a match to TRBD1. The CDR3 covers 16 residues. Losses at the gene ends were 2 bases for V and 8 bases for J; bases not matched to a gene: 9. Germline V lookup: CDR1 LGHNT, CDR2 FRNRAP. The CDR3 spells CASGLYRQGVEEKLFF. CDR3 in DNA: TGTGCTAGTGGTTTGTACCGACAGGGGGTGGAAGAAAAACTGTTTTTT.

The rearrangement joins TRBV10-3 to TRBJ2-7; weak D call: TRBD2 (6 bases). Looked up from germline, CDR1 is ENHRY and CDR2 is SYGVKD. The CDR3 has 14 residues. V was pared by 7 bases and J by 2 bases, with 15 bases between. In DNA form, the CDR3 reads TGTGCCATCAAGGACGTAGCGGCAACCTACGAGCAGTACTTC. Protein: CAIKDVAATYEQYF.

The sample holds many counts of this clonotype. The chain links TRBV20-1 to TRBJ2-3; 12 bases line up with TRBD2. There are 14 residues in the CDR3. Germline assignment: CDR1 DFQATT and CDR2 SNEGSKA (reference sequence). V was pared by 6 bases and J by 3 bases, with 4 bases of the junction left unmatched. CDR3 DNA sequence: TGCAGTGCCAAGACTAGCGGGGGTACAGATACGCAGTATTTT. It specifies CSAKTSGGTDTQYF.

This clonotype was picked up many times. Here the CDR3 DNA reads TGTGCCAGCTCACCGGGTCCGGGGACTGGATACGAGCAGTACTTC. It yields the protein CASSPGPGTGYEQYF. The V and J genes are TRBV18 and TRBJ2-7, with D possibly matching TRBD2 (6 bases). CDR1 and CDR2 from the germline V gene are KGHSH and LQKENI. V lost 3 bases to trimming and J lost 4 bases, with 16 bases between them. This CDR3 region has 15 residues.

Only a few counts were recorded for this clonotype. The CDR3 DNA reads TGTGCCAGCAGTCCCATCCCCCGGACAGGGAGAAGCGAAAAACTGTTTTTT. Protein: CASSPIPRTGRSEKLFF. This chain links TRBV28 with TRBJ1-4; 8 positions match TRBD1. Germline V gene lookup returns CDR1 MDHEN and CDR2 SYDVKM. After removal of 5 bases from V and 8 bases from J, the junction contained 16 bases not matched to a gene. The length of the CDR3 is 17 residues.

A few counts support this clonotype. The rearrangement links TRBV9 to TRBJ2-3; D not certain. The germline V and J ends were trimmed by 1 base and 1 base, with 10 bases remaining between them. Germline CDR1 and CDR2: SGDLS and YYNGEE. This CDR3 is 15 amino acids long. CDR3 in DNA: TGTGCCAGCAGCGTAAAGGCAGGCGGCACAGATACGCAGTATTTT. Amino acids: CASSVKAGGTDTQYF. Variable domain in full (rest from reference TRBV9 and TRBJ2-3): DSGVTQTPKHLITATGQRVTLRCSPRSGDLSVYWYQQSLDQGLQFLIQYYNGEERAKGNILERFSAQQFPDLHSELNLSSLELGDSALYFCASSVKAGGTDTQYFGPGTRLTVL.

As for this clonotype: This CDR3 is missing its conserved last phenylalanine or tryptophan, likely due to a read error. The chain has TRBV3-1 and TRBJ2-4, with D maybe TRBD1 (6 bases). V lost 2 bases to trimming and J lost 5 bases, with 16 bases between them. Per the germline V gene, CDR1 is LGHDT and CDR2 is YNNKEL (reference sequence). This CDR3 is built from 16 residues. Here the CDR3 DNA reads TGTGCCAGCAGCCAAACAGCAGGGGCCCTCGAAAACATTCAGTACCTC. Amino acids: CASSQTAGALENIQYL.

In its sample, this clonotype was seen many times. The rearrangement links TRBV5-1 to TRBJ1-1, with TRBD1 matching 7 bases. Trimming at V came to 6 bases and at J to 3 bases, leaving 5 bases not matched to a gene. The V gene's germline CDR1 is SGHRS and CDR2 YFSETQ. The CDR3 runs 13 residues. The CDR3 nucleotides read TGCGCCAGCACCCAGGGGGTGGACACTGAAGCTTTCTTT. Amino acids: CASTQGVDTEAFF.

This clonotype was observed a few times. This chain connects TRBV27 to TRBJ1-5, with D uncertain. Trimming left V 3 bases short and J 2 bases short, with 20 bases between. CDR1 is MNHEY, CDR2 SMNVEV, per germline (reference sequence). This CDR3 is 18 amino acids long. The CDR3 coding sequence is TGTGCCAGCAGTTTGCTCCCCCTCTCAGATGGGGGCAATCAGCCCCAGCATTTT. Its protein is CASSLLPLSDGGNQPQHF.

The chain employs TRBV11-2 and TRBJ1-6; D gene ambiguous. Germline V gene sequence: CDR1 SGHAT, CDR2 FQNNGV. The CDR3 has 17 residues. V shed 1 base and J shed 10 bases, with 20 bases lying between them. CDR3 sequence (DNA): TGTGCCAGCAGCTTAGTCGGAGCTTACGATGATGGATCACCCCTCCACTTT. Translating it yields CASSLVGAYDDGSPLHF.

This clonotype was counted many times. V and J are TRBV6-1 and TRBJ1-1; D is uncertain. This CDR3 comprises 17 residues. Looked up from germline, CDR1 is MNHNS and CDR2 is SASEGT. Trimming left V 5 bases short and J 8 bases short, with 27 bases between. The DNA for the CDR3 is TGTGCCAGCAGTCCCCCGCAGACCCCTTCCGACCCTCGCGAAGCTTTCTTT. Its protein is CASSPPQTPSDPREAFF.

This clonotype was recorded at least ten times. The gene calls are TRBV13 and TRBJ1-1; no firm D call. CDR3 length: 15 amino acids. Germline assignment: CDR1 PRHDT and CDR2 FYEKMQ (reference sequence). V dropped 2 bases and J dropped 4 bases, with 14 bases sitting between them. The CDR3 spells CASSLYGVAGTEAFF. DNA for the CDR3: TGTGCCAGCAGCTTATATGGGGTAGCGGGCACTGAAGCTTTCTTT.

This clonotype was seen a few times. This chain links TRBV6-5 with TRBJ1-2; 7 nucleotides agree with TRBD1. Germline V gene sequence: CDR1 MNHEY, CDR2 SVGAGI. The trim removed 1 base at V and 1 base at J, leaving 18 bases unmatched. The CDR3 loop spans 20 amino acids. CDR3 loop: CASSYYARTGTAKINYGYTF. CDR3 DNA sequence: TGTGCCAGCAGTTACTACGCCCGGACCGGGACAGCTAAAATTAACTATGGCTACACCTTC.

This clonotype was counted a few times. The chain links TRBV13 to TRBJ1-2; TRBD1 matches at 9 bases. The V gene end was trimmed by 4 bases and the J gene end by 4 bases; junction bases not matched to a gene: 4. CDR1 is PRHDT and CDR2 is FYEKMQ in the germline V gene (reference sequence). The CDR3 has 14 amino acids. CDR3 protein: CASSYTGGSYGYTF. CDR3 coding DNA: TGTGCCAGCAGCTATACAGGGGGCAGCTATGGCTACACCTTC.

This clonotype was counted between two and nine times. CDR3 nucleotide sequence: TGTGCCACCAGCAGACCCACCATTCATTCGACAGACGGCTACACCTTC. Translation: CATSRPTIHSTDGYTF. The rearrangement uses TRBV15 and TRBJ1-2; tentatively, D is TRBD1 (5 bases). CDR1 is LNHNV, CDR2 YYDKDF, per germline (reference sequence). The V end lost 2 bases, the J end lost 8 bases, and 21 bases lay between the germline ends. The CDR3 loop spans 16 amino acids.

This clonotype showed up just a few times. The chain has TRBV7-2 and TRBJ1-4; TRBD1 matches 11 bases. Germline lookup yields CDR1 SGHTA and CDR2 FQGNSA. The CDR3 has 13 amino acids. V lost 6 bases and J lost 8; bases outside the gene matches: 2. The CDR3 coding sequence is TGTGCCAGCAGTCGGACAGGGGGCGAAAAACTGTTTTTT. Translating gives CASSRTGGEKLFF.

Ten or more counts support this clonotype. The chain combines TRBV5-1 with TRBJ2-7; either TRBD1 or TRBD2 may supply D (7 bases each). The CDR3 has 14 residues. Trimming shortened V by 3 bases and J by 6 bases, and 16 bases separated the two germline ends. Germline V gives CDR1 SGHRS, CDR2 YFSETQ. CDR3 sequence (DNA): TGCGCCAGCAGCTGGGAAACAGGGGAGGGCGAGCAGTACTTC. Translated: CASSWETGEGEQYF.

This clonotype was observed at least ten times. V usage is TRBV27 and J usage is TRBJ1-5, with TRBD1 as a possible D gene (6 bases). Germline CDR1 reads MNHEY; CDR2 reads SMNVEV (reference sequence). V shed 5 bases and J shed 0 bases, with 14 bases lying between them. This CDR3 has 16 residues. The CDR3 is CASSGTGTHSNQPQHF. CDR3 DNA: TGTGCCAGCAGTGGAACCGGGACACATAGCAATCAGCCCCAGCATTTT.

This clonotype came up a few times. This chain joins TRBV27 and TRBJ1-2; TRBD1 aligns across 7 bases. CDR1 is MNHEY and CDR2 is SMNVEV in the germline V gene (reference sequence). V shed 6 bases and J 4 bases; nucleotides not matched to a gene: 5. The CDR3 sequence is 13 residues long. The CDR3 DNA reads as TGTGCCAGCAGCCTCAGGGGGATCTATGGCTACACCTTC. It encodes CASSLRGIYGYTF.